These 21 T cell receptor beta chains originate from one sample sequenced in a study of blood T cell repertoires in COVID-19. The protocol was immunoSEQ multiplex PCR, while the TCRdb copy is restricted to in-frame clones and leaves out a portion. The table has hundreds of thousands of clones, around 85% seen once. The source material was peripheral blood. Source of these receptors: a woman aged 30 to 39 who had recovered from COVID-19.

The chain uses TRBV7-6 and TRBJ2-5, with 11 bases aligning to TRBD1. Germline V gene lookup returns CDR1 SGHVS and CDR2 FNYEAQ. The CDR3 has 16 amino acids. J lost 4 bases, V lost 7 bases, and 11 bases had no gene match. The CDR3, as DNA: TGTGCCAGCAACCTGTTCGGGACAGGGGGTGGAGAGACCCAGTACTTC. This gives the protein CASNLFGTGGGETQYF.

The rearrangement uses TRBV21-1 and TRBJ1-5; the D call of TRBD1 is as the table states it, not checked on the DNA. TRBV21-1 is flagged as a pseudogene. This CDR3 is 16 amino acids long. CDR3 residues: CASSKGSGDWNQPQHF. The DNA for the CDR3 is TGTGCCAGCAGCAAAGGATCAGGGGATTGGAATCAGCCCCAGCATTTT.

The genes are TRBV5-6 and TRBJ1-2; 7 bases are a match to TRBD1. The J segment lost 4 bases and the V segment lost 1 base, leaving 7 bases of the junction unmatched. The CDR3 loop spans 15 amino acids. Germline assignment: CDR1 SGHDT and CDR2 YYEEEE. The CDR3: CASSLRAGGGYGYTF. Written as DNA, the CDR3 is TGTGCCAGCAGCTTGCGTGCAGGGGGAGGCTATGGCTACACCTTC.

The V gene is TRBV7-2, the J gene TRBJ2-1; perhaps TRBD2 as D (7 bases). Trimming removed 5 bases from V and 6 bases from J, with 23 bases in between. Germline CDR1 SGHTA, CDR2 FQGNSA. This CDR3 spans 17 amino acids. CDR3 nucleotide sequence: TGTGCCAGCAGCCCTCCGGGGGCGGGGAGGGCCACCAATGAGCAGTTCTTC. It yields the protein CASSPPGAGRATNEQFF. Full variable domain (outside the CDR3, taken from reference TRBV7-2 and TRBJ2-1): GAGVSQSPSNKVTEKGKDVELRCDPISGHTALYWYRQSLGQGLEFLIYFQGNSAPDKSGLPSDRFSAERTGGSVSTLTIQRTQQEDSAVYLCASSPPGAGRATNEQFFGPGTRLTVL.

The chain uses TRBV14 and TRBJ2-1; D uncertain. V was clipped by 4 bases and J by 9 bases, with 10 bases between them. This CDR3 contains 12 residues. From germline, CDR1 is SGHDN and CDR2 FVKESK. CDR3 DNA: TGTGCCAGCAGCCTCTCACTATTTGAGCAGTTCTTC. Encoded protein: CASSLSLFEQFF. The complete variable domain, with remaining parts taken from reference TRBV14 and TRBJ2-1, reads EAGVTQFPSHSVIEKGQTVTLRCDPISGHDNLYWYRRVMGKEIKFLLHFVKESKQDESGMPNNRFLAERTGGTYSTLKVQPAELEDSGVYFCASSLSLFEQFFGPGTRLTVL.

The rearrangement uses TRBV15 and TRBJ1-4, with 8 nucleotides matching TRBD1. The CDR3 has 16 amino acids. The junction had 7 bases not matched to a gene; V was cut back by 0 bases and J by 7 bases. Germline CDR1 reads LNHNV; CDR2 reads YYDKDF (reference sequence). CDR3 residues: CATSRDRGQGGEKLFF. The CDR3 bases are TGTGCCACCAGCAGAGATCGCGGACAGGGTGGTGAAAAACTGTTTTTT.

The chain combines TRBV7-2 with TRBJ2-2; 11 bases are shared with TRBD2. The V and J ends lost 5 bases and 5 bases, in that order; junction bases with no gene match: 10. The CDR3 covers 17 residues. CDR1 and CDR2 from the germline V gene are SGHTA and FQGNSA. The CDR3 coding sequence is TGTGCCAGCAGCCAATACTCGGGACTAGCGGTAACCGGGGAGCTGTTTTTT. Protein: CASSQYSGLAVTGELFF. The full variable domain, completed using reference TRBV7-2 and TRBJ2-2, is GAGVSQSPSNKVTEKGKDVELRCDPISGHTALYWYRQSLGQGLEFLIYFQGNSAPDKSGLPSDRFSAERTGGSVSTLTIQRTQQEDSAVYLCASSQYSGLAVTGELFFGEGSRLTVL.

This clone was seen more than once but under ten times. The chain uses TRBV27 and TRBJ1-5; tentative D call: TRBD1 (5 bases). The CDR3 sequence is 16 residues long. Per germline, CDR1 MNHEY and CDR2 SMNVEV (reference sequence). The ends were cut back, 0 bases at V and 7 bases at J, with 16 bases in the middle. CDR3 protein: CASSLSRQGGEQPQHF. As DNA, the CDR3 is TGTGCCAGCAGTTTATCCAGGCAGGGAGGGGAACAGCCCCAGCATTTT.

The chain joins TRBV21-1 to TRBJ1-4; the table names TRBD1, a call not compared with the DNA. TRBV21-1 is annotated as a pseudogene. This CDR3 spans 16 amino acids. The CDR3 here is CASSTEWDRLNEKLFF. DNA for the CDR3: TGTGCCAGCAGCACGGAATGGGACAGACTTAATGAAAAACTGTTTTTT.

The rearrangement uses TRBV11-3 and TRBJ2-3; 7 bases are a match to TRBD2. The germline V gene has CDR1 SGHNT and CDR2 YENEEA. The CDR3 runs to 18 residues. Trimming took 1 base from V and 6 from J; bases not matched to a gene: 16. CDR3 in DNA: TGTGCCAGCAGCTTAGGTTCTTTATCGGCGGGAGCCCTGGATACGCAGTATTTT. This translates into CASSLGSLSAGALDTQYF.

The J gene is TRBJ1-5, the V gene TRBV5-1; a possible D gene is TRBD1 (5 bases). Germline values: CDR1 SGHRS, CDR2 YFSETQ. The CDR3 is 15 residues long. V lost 4 bases and J lost 7, with 18 bases in between. The CDR3 reads CASSPDGGTGQPQHF. DNA for the CDR3: TGCGCCAGCAGCCCGGACGGGGGAACGGGGCAGCCCCAGCATTTT.

The rearrangement links TRBV6-1 to TRBJ1-4; D is ambiguous. Trimming pared 3 bases from V and 5 bases from J, leaving 7 bases between. In germline, CDR1 is MNHNS, CDR2 SASEGT. The CDR3 contains 13 residues. The CDR3 spells CASSDERNEKLFF. The CDR3 DNA follows: TGTGCCAGCAGTGATGAGAGAAATGAAAAACTGTTTTTT.

The table lists this clone with a count of one. The chain employs TRBV19 and TRBJ1-2; D not resolved. V dropped 5 bases and J dropped 3 bases, with 13 bases sitting between them. Germline-derived CDR1 and CDR2 are LNHDA and SQIVND (reference sequence). The CDR3 consists of 14 residues. The CDR3 sequence: CASSVQRGDYGYTF. The CDR3 nucleotides read TGTGCCAGTAGTGTCCAGAGAGGCGACTATGGCTACACCTTC.

For this clone: Other nucleotide sequences from this sample produce the same CDR3. The chain links TRBV24-1 to TRBJ2-7, with TRBD1 matching over 10 bases. Germline assignment: CDR1 KGHDR and CDR2 SFDVKD. V was clipped by 2 bases and J by 1 base; unmatched bases: 1. The CDR3 is 15 amino acids. CDR3 residues: CATSDSGQGSYEQYF. The CDR3 region has the DNA TGTGCCACCAGTGATTCGGGACAGGGGTCCTACGAGCAGTACTTC.

This sequence joins TRBV4-1 and TRBJ2-5, with a weak D call TRBD2 (5 bases). Trimming stripped 1 base from V and 0 bases from J, with 9 bases between. The CDR3 is 15 residues long. The germline V gene encodes CDR1 MGHRA and CDR2 YSYEKL. Here the CDR3 DNA reads TGCGCCAGCAGCCAAGGCGTGACTAACCAAGAGACCCAGTACTTC. It specifies CASSQGVTNQETQYF.

The rearrangement uses TRBV2 and TRBJ1-2, with D possibly TRBD1 on 5 matching bases. The CDR3 contains 15 residues. The V end was cut by 0 bases, the J end by 0 bases, with 8 bases between. Germline V gives CDR1 SNHLY, CDR2 FYNNEI. This CDR3 is CASSEATASNYGYTF. The CDR3 coding sequence is TGTGCCAGCAGTGAAGCGACAGCTTCTAACTATGGCTACACCTTC.

This chain uses TRBV9 with TRBJ1-1; D possibly corresponds to TRBD1 (6 bases). CDR1 and CDR2 from the germline V gene are SGDLS and YYNGEE. The CDR3 covers 13 residues. V was shortened by 8 bases and J by 1 base, with 12 bases between the two germline ends. CDR3 in amino acids: CASTRQANTEAFF. The CDR3, as DNA: TGTGCCAGTACCCGACAGGCGAACACTGAAGCTTTCTTT.

The chain carries TRBV7-2 and TRBJ1-2; D might be TRBD1 (6 bases). This CDR3 has 17 residues. With 1 base removed from V and 3 bases from J, the gap between germline ends came to 18 bases. Germline V gives CDR1 SGHTA, CDR2 FQGNSA. The CDR3 DNA is TGTGCCAGCAGCTTAGAAAGCTTGTGGGCAGGGGACTATGGCTACACCTTC. Translation: CASSLESLWAGDYGYTF. The whole variable domain, remainder taken from reference TRBV7-2 and TRBJ1-2, is GAGVSQSPSNKVTEKGKDVELRCDPISGHTALYWYRQSLGQGLEFLIYFQGNSAPDKSGLPSDRFSAERTGGSVSTLTIQRTQQEDSAVYLCASSLESLWAGDYGYTFGSGTRLTVV.

The rearrangement uses TRBV19 and TRBJ1-2; 8 positions match TRBD1. V lost 10 bases to trimming and J lost 4 bases; unmatched junction nucleotides: 5. The CDR3 loop spans 12 amino acids. Germline lookup yields CDR1 LNHDA and CDR2 SQIVND (reference sequence). The chain's CDR3 is CATTDRVYGYTF. CDR3 in DNA: TGTGCCACCACGGACAGGGTCTATGGCTACACCTTC.

The gene calls are TRBV5-5 and TRBJ1-4; TRBD1 matches at 8 bases. This CDR3 comprises 14 residues. Germline trimming cut 4 bases from V and 8 bases from J; bases unmatched to any gene: 7. Germline V gives CDR1 SGHKS, CDR2 YYEKEE (reference sequence). The CDR3 reads CASSLTGVGEKLFF. For the CDR3, the DNA is TGTGCCAGCAGCCTGACAGGGGTTGGGGAAAAACTGTTTTTT.

As for this clone: Since the CDR3 does not end with the conserved phenylalanine or tryptophan, this likely comes from a read error. It is unclear where the CDR3 begins or ends on the DNA, so no DNA is shown, and the CDR3 is as TCRdb lists it. The chain combines TRBV5-5 with TRBJ1-2. The CDR3 length is 11 residues, termini included. CDR1 is SGHKS, CDR2 YYEKEE, per germline (reference sequence). The chain's CDR3 is CASSEGIKAVI.